Shown below are 11 T cell receptor beta chains from a single sample sequenced in a study of blood T cells in healthy people across ages. Sample-barcoded 5' priming and a J-beta primer mix drove a second PCR of about 6 to 12 cycles. TCRdb re-called the 5' RACE reads through MiXCR, storing one row per CDR3 protein. Of roughly 1,500,000 distinct CDR3 sequences detected, around two fifths appear once; the ten largest clones hold 7% to 9%. Material: blood. These receptors originate from a woman between 18 and 29 years old in good health.

CDR3 loop: CASSSGGGADTQYF. CDR3 coding DNA: TGTGCCAGCAGTTCCGGGGGGGGAGCAGATACGCAGTATTTT. J is TRBJ2-3 and V is TRBV6-6, with 8 bases aligning to TRBD2. Trimming took 4 bases from V and 4 from J; bases not matched to a gene: 4. Germline CDR1 reads MNHNY; CDR2 reads SVGAGI (reference sequence). The CDR3 consists of 14 residues.

The rearrangement uses TRBV18 and TRBJ2-5; no firm D call. V was clipped by 6 bases and J by 11 bases, with 16 bases between them. CDR3 length: 12 amino acids. CDR1 and CDR2 from the germline V gene are KGHSH and LQKENI. DNA of the CDR3: TGTGCCAGCTCCCTTAGCTGGAATGAGCAGTACTTC. Encoded protein: CASSLSWNEQYF.

The rearrangement uses TRBV20-1 and TRBJ1-2, with D maybe TRBD1 (6 bases). This CDR3 region has 16 residues. V was clipped by 0 bases and J by 2 bases, with 16 bases between them. Germline lookup yields CDR1 DFQATT and CDR2 SNEGSKA (reference sequence). The CDR3 loop reads CSARDPLDSQNYGYTF. In nucleotides, the CDR3 is TGCAGTGCTAGAGACCCATTGGACAGCCAGAACTATGGCTACACCTTC.

This clonotype was seen more than once but under ten times. The gene calls are TRBV4-1 and TRBJ2-7, with D tentatively TRBD1 or TRBD2 (5 bases each). Between the trimmed V and J ends, which lost 1 base and 1 base, there was a span of 14 bases. The V gene's germline CDR1 is MGHRA and CDR2 YSYEKL. The CDR3 length is 16 residues. CDR3 nucleotide sequence: TGCGCCAGCAGCCAAGCTGGGACGGGAAAATCCTACGAGCAGTACTTC. It encodes CASSQAGTGKSYEQYF.

The chain joins TRBV2 to TRBJ2-1; 9 bases match TRBD2. There are 15 residues in the CDR3. J gave up 9 bases and V 2 bases, and 8 bases lay outside the gene matches. Per the germline V gene, CDR1 is SNHLY and CDR2 is FYNNEI. CDR3 residues: CASSEWLAGPFEQFF. CDR3 nucleotides: TGTGCCAGCAGTGAATGGCTAGCGGGGCCTTTTGAGCAGTTCTTC.

This clonotype was seen only a few times. V usage is TRBV7-2 and J usage is TRBJ2-5; tentatively, D is TRBD1 or TRBD2 (5 bases each). V was pared by 4 bases and J by 0 bases, with 6 bases between. Germline V gene lookup returns CDR1 SGHTA and CDR2 FQGNSA. CDR3 length: 13 amino acids. CDR3 in amino acids: CASSWGYQETQYF. CDR3 bases: TGTGCCAGCAGCTGGGGGTACCAAGAGACCCAGTACTTC.

A few counts support this clonotype. The rearrangement links TRBV30 to TRBJ2-1; 9 nucleotides match TRBD1. This CDR3 has 16 residues. The germline gives CDR1 GTSNPN, CDR2 SVGIG (reference sequence). Trimming cost V 2 bases and J 6 bases; bases outside gene matches: 11. The CDR3 nucleotides read TGTGCCTGGAGTACCCCGGGACAGGGTTGGCGCAATGAGCAGTTCTTC. Amino acid sequence: CAWSTPGQGWRNEQFF.

This chain joins TRBV10-3 and TRBJ2-7; weak D call: TRBD2 (6 bases). V gave up 7 bases and J gave up 2 bases, with 12 bases separating them. The CDR3 has 13 amino acids. Looked up from germline, CDR1 is ENHRY and CDR2 is SYGVKD. The CDR3 protein is CAIKEGSAYEQYF. The CDR3 DNA is TGTGCCATCAAGGAGGGCTCCGCCTACGAGCAGTACTTC.

As for this clonotype: At one boundary the junction diverges from the germline segment, which might be a read error. The chain has TRBV5-1 and TRBJ1-1, with a possible D match to TRBD1 (5 bases). This CDR3 spans 13 amino acids. CDR1 SGHRS and CDR2 YFSETQ come from the germline V gene. The DNA of the CDR3 is TGCGCCAACAGCCAGGACATCAACACTGAAGCTTTCTTT. Translated, it gives CANSQDINTEAFF.

The chain is built from TRBV29-1 and TRBJ1-2, with D hard to call. CDR1 SQVTM and CDR2 ANQGSEA come from the germline V gene. This CDR3 has 16 residues. Trimming stripped 3 bases from V and 2 bases from J, with 19 bases between. The CDR3 sequence is CSVDGGDGPSNYGYTF. The DNA for the CDR3 is TGCAGCGTTGACGGAGGAGACGGACCCTCAAACTATGGCTACACCTTC.

V gene TRBV7-2 combines with J gene TRBJ2-3; TRBD2 matches at 8 bases. This CDR3 region has 14 residues. Germline trimming cut 5 bases from V and 6 bases from J; bases unmatched to any gene: 7. CDR1 is SGHTA and CDR2 is FQGNSA in the germline V gene. The CDR3 region is CASSRTSIYDTQYF. The CDR3 bases are TGTGCCAGCAGCAGGACTAGCATTTATGATACGCAGTATTTT.